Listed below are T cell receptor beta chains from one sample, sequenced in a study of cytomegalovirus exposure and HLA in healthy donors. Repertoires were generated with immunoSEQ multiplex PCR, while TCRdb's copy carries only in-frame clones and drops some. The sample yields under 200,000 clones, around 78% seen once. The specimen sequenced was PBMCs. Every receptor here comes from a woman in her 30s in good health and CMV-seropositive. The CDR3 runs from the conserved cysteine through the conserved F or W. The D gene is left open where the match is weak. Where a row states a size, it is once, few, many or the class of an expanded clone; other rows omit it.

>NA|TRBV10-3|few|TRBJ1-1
TGTGCCATCAATCAGGGGACGAACACTGAAGCTTTCTTT
CAINQGTNTEAFF
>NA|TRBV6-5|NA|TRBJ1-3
TGTGCCAGCAGATCTGTGGCCCTCTCTGGAAACACCATATATTTT
CASRSVALSGNTIYF
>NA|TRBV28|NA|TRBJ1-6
TGTGCCAGCAGTCCAAGGGACACTCTTCATTCACCCCTCCACTTT
CASSPRDTLHSPLHF
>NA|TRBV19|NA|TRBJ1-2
TGTGCCAGTAGTATATCCCCAACGCACAATGGCTACACCTTC
CASSISPTHNGYTF
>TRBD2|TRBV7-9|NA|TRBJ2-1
TGTGCCAGCAGCTCCCCACGCACTAGCGGGAGAGTCCGCAATGAGCAGTTCTTC
CASSSPRTSGRVRNEQFF
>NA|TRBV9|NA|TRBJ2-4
TGTGCCAGCAGCGTAGACGAGGCCAAAAACATTCAGTACTTC
CASSVDEAKNIQYF
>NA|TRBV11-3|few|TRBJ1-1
TGTGCCAGCAGCTTACGAAGGGGCCAATACACTGAAGCTTTCTTT
CASSLRRGQYTEAFF
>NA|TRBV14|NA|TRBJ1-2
TGTGCCAGCGCTCAATACGGGAGGGGAGTCGGCTACACCTTC
CASAQYGRGVGYTF
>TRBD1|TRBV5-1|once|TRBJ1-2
TGCGCCAGCAGCGAGTCGTCGGACAGGGTAAACTACACCTTC
CASSESSDRVNYTF
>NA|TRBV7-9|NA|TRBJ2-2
TGTGCCAGCAGCTTAATGGGCACGAACACCGGGGAGCTGTTTTTT
CASSLMGTNTGELFF
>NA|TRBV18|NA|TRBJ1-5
TGTGCCAGCTCCCGGGACTATGGTAGGGGACAGCCCCAGCATTTT
CASSRDYGRGQPQHF
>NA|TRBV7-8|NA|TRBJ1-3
TGTGCCAGCAGCCCAAGGGGGGGTAACGGAAACACCATATATTTT
CASSPRGGNGNTIYF
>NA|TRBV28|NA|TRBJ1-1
TGTGCCAGCAGTTCTCACGGGGGTATGAACACTGAAGCTTTCTTT
CASSSHGGMNTEAFF
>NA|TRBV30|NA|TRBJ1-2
TGTGCCTGGAGTGTAAAGGGGGACTATGGCTACACCTTC
CAWSVKGDYGYTF
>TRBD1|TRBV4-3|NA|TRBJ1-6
TGCGCCAGCAGCCACCAGAGATACTATCCGGACAGGTCGAGTTCCTATAATTCACCCCTCCACTTT
CASSHQRYYPDRSSSYNSPLHF
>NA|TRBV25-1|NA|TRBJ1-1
TGTGCCAGCAGTGATTCAGGCTACGGATCTGCTCTCTTT
CASSDSGYGSALF
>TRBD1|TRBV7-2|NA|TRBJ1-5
TGTGCCAGCAGGCAGGGACAGCAGCCCCAGCATTTT
CASRQGQQPQHF
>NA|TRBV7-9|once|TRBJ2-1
TGTGCCAGCAGCTTAGTTCAGGGCTACAATGAGCAGTTCTTC
CASSLVQGYNEQFF
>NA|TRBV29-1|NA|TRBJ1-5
TGCAGCGTTCTCATACCCGGGAATCAGCCCCAGCATTTT
CSVLIPGNQPQHF
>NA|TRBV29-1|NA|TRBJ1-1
TGCAGCGTCGTCAGGGTCCCTGAAGCTTTCTTT
CSVVRVPEAFF
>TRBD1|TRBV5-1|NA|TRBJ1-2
TGCGCCAGCAGCTTGGTAACAGGGGTTAACTATGGCTACACCTTC
CASSLVTGVNYGYTF
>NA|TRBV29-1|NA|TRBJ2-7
TGCAGCGTAGGGGAATCCTACGAGCAGTACTTC
CSVGESYEQYF
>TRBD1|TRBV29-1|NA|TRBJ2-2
TGCAGCGGGGGGACAGGGGGTTTGTCCGGGGAGCTGTTTTTT
CSGGTGGLSGELFF
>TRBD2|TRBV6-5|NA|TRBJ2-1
TGTGCCAGCAGTAAGGGACTAGTTCTACATGAGCAGTTCTTC
CASSKGLVLHEQFF
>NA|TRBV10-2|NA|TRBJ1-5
TGCGCCAGCAGTACCAGTGAAAATAGCAATCAGCCCCAGCATTTT
CASSTSENSNQPQHF
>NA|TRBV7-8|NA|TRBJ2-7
TGTGCCAGCAGCTTTGACAGGTTATCCTCCTACGAGCAGTACTTC
CASSFDRLSSYEQYF
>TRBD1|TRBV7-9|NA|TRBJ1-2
TGTGCCAGCAGCTTAGTCGCAGGGGGCGGCGGCTACACCTTC
CASSLVAGGGGYTF
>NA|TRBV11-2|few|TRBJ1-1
TGTGCCAGCAGCTTAGAAGCTAGGGAGTTATACACTGAAGCTTTCTTT
CASSLEARELYTEAFF
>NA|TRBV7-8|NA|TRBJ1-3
TGTGCCAGCAACCCTAGGGGGGGGATACAGGTCTCTGGAAACACCATATATTTT
CASNPRGGIQVSGNTIYF
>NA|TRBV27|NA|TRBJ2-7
TGTGCCAGCAGTTTGCTGGCGGCGGGCTACGAGCAGTACTTC
CASSLLAAGYEQYF
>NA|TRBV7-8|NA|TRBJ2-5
TGTGCCAGCAGAAAGGGGGAGACCCAGTACTTC
CASRKGETQYF
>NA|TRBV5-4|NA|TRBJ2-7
TGTGCCAGCAGCTTGGGCAGGTTCGACGAGCAGTACTTC
CASSLGRFDEQYF
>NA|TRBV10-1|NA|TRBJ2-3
TGCGCCAGCAGTGAGAGTGGGGGGGCGAGAGTGGATACGCAGTATTTT
CASSESGGARVDTQYF
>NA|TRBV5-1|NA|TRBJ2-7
TGCGCCAGCAGCTCCCAGGGACTTAACGCCTACGAGCAGTACTTC
CASSSQGLNAYEQYF
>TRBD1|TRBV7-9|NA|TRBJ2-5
TGTTCCAGCAGCTTAGTAGGGACAGGGAGGCAAGAGACCCAGTACTTC
CSSSLVGTGRQETQYF
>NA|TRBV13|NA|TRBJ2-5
TGTGCCAGCAGCTTAGACCGGGAAGAGACCCAGTACTTC
CASSLDREETQYF
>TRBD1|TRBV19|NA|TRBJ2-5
TGTGCCACCTCACAGAACAGGGGTGGAGAGACCCAGTACTTC
CATSQNRGGETQYF
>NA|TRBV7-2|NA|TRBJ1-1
TGTGCCAGCAGCTTAGCTCAGACTCGTGCCACTGAAGCTTTCTTT
CASSLAQTRATEAFF
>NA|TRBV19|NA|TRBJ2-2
TGTGCCAGTAACACCGGGATTCGGGGAACCGGGGAGCTGTTTTTT
CASNTGIRGTGELFF
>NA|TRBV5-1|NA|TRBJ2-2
TGCGCCAGCAGCTTGACAGAGAACACCGGGGAGCTGTTTTTT
CASSLTENTGELFF
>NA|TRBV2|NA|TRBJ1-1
TGTGCCAGCATAACTTATCCGAACACTGAAGCTTTCTTT
CASITYPNTEAFF
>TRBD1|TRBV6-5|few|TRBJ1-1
TGTGCCAGCAGCCTCCCGGGACAGGGAAGGGAAGCTTTCTTT
CASSLPGQGREAFF
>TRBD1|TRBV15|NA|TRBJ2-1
TGTGCCACCAGCGTAACTTCCGGGACAGCCTATACAGAGCAGTTCTTC
CATSVTSGTAYTEQFF